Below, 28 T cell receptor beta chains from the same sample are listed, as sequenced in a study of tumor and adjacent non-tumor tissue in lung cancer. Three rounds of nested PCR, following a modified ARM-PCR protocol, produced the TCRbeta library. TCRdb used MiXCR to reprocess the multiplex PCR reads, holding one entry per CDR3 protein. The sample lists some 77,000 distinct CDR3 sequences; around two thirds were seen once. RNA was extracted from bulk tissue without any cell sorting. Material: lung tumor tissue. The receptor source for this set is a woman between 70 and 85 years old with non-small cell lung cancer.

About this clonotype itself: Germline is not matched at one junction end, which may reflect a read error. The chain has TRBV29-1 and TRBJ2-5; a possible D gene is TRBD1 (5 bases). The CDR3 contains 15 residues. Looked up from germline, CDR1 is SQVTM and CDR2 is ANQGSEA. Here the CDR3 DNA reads TGCGGCGTTCCAGACATCCGCACAGGAAAAAAGACCCAGTACTTC. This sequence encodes CGVPDIRTGKKTQYF.

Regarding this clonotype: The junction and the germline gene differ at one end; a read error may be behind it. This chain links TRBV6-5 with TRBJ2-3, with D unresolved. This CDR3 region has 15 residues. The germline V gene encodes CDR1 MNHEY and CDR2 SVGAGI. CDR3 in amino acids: CASGYTFMKTDTQYF. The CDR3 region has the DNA TGTGCCAGCGGTTACACGTTTATGAAAACAGATACGCAGTATTTT.

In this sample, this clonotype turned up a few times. The CDR3 DNA reads TGCGCCAGCAGCTTGACTAGCGGGAGCGAGGAGACCCAGTACTTC. It codes for CASSLTSGSEETQYF. The chain couples TRBV5-1 to TRBJ2-5, with 11 nucleotides matching TRBD2. The V segment lost 1 base and the J segment 5 bases; nucleotides outside the gene matches: 4. Germline-derived CDR1 and CDR2 are SGHRS and YFSETQ. The CDR3 is made up of 15 amino acids.

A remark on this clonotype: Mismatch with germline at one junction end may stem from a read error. CDR3 sequence reads: CASSGFSTDAQYF. The CDR3 bases are TGTGCCAGCAGTGGGTTTAGCACGGATGCGCAGTACTTT. This chain links TRBV6-1 with TRBJ2-3; no reliable D call. The V gene's germline CDR1 is MNHNS and CDR2 SASEGT. The CDR3 length is 13 residues.

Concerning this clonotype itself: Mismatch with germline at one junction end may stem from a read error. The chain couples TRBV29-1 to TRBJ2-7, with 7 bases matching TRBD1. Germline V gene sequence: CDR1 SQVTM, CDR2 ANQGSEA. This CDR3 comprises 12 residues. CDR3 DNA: TGCAGCGCTACTATAGGGGGCTACGGGCAGTACTTC. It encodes CSATIGGYGQYF.

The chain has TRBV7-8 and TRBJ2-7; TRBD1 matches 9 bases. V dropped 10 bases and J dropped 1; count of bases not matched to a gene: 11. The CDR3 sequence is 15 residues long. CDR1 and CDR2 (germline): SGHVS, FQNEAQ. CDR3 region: CATSPTGGQSYEQYF. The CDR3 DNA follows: TGTGCCACCAGTCCGACAGGGGGTCAGTCCTACGAGCAGTACTTC.

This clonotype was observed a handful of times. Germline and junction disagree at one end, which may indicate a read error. Here the CDR3 DNA reads TGCATTGCTAGAGAACCCGGGACAGGGACTTACGAGCAGTTCTTC. It specifies CIAREPGTGTYEQFF. V and J are TRBV20-1 and TRBJ2-7; 9 bases align to TRBD1. The assigned J gene may be wrong: the sequence end matches TRBJ2-1 better. CDR3 length equals 15 residues. Germline-derived CDR1 and CDR2 are DFQATT and SNEGSKA (reference sequence).

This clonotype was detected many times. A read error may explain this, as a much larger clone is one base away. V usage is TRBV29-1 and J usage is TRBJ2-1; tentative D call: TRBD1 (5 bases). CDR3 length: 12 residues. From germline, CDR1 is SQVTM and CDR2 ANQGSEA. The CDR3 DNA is TGCAGCGTTGAATTTGCGGACAATGAGCAGCTCTTC. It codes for CSVEFADNEQLF.

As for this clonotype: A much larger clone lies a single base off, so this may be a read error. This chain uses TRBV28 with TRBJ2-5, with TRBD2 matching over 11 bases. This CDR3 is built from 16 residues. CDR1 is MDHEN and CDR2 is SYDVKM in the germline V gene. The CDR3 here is CVSSNLSGRARETQYF. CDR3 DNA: TGTGTCAGCAGTAATCTTAGCGGGAGGGCCAGGGAGACCCAGTACTTC.

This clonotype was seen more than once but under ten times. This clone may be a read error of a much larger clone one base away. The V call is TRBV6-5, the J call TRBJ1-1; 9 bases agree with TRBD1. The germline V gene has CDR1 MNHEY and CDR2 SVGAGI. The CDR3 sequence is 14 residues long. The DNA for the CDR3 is TGTGCCAGCAGACCCGGGACAGGGTTCACTGAAGCTCTCTTT. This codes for CASRPGTGFTEALF.

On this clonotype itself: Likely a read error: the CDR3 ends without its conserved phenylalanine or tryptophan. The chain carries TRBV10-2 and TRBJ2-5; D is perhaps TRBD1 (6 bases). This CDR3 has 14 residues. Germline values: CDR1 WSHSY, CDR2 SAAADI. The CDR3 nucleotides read TGCGCCAGCAACATCGCCGGGACACAAGAGATCCAGTACTTA. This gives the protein CASNIAGTQEIQYL.

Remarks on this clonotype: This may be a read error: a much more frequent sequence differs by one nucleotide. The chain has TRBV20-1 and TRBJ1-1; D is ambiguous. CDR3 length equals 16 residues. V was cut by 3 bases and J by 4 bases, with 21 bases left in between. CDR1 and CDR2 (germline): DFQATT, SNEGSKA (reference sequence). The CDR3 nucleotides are TGCAGTGCTAGTGATTTGGCTGGACTCGAGGGCACTGAAGCTTTCTTT. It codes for CSASDLAGLEGTEAFF.

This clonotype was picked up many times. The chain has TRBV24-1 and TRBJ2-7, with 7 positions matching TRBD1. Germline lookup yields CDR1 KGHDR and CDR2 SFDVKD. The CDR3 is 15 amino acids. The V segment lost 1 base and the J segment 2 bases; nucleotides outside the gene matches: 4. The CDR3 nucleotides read TGTGCCACCAGTGATTTATCAGGGGGAGCCTACGAGCAGTACTTC. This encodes CATSDLSGGAYEQYF.

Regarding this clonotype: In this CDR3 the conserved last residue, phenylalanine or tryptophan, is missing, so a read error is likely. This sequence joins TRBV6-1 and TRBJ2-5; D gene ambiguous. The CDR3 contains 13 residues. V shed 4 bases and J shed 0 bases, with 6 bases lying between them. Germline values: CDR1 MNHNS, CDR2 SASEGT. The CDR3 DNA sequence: TGTGCCAGCAGTGCATCCTACCAAGAGACCCAGTACTAC. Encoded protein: CASSASYQETQYY.

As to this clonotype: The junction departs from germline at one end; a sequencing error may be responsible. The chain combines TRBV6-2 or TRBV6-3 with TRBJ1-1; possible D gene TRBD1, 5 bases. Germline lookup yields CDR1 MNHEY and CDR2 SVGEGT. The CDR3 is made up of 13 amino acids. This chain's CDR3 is CASLRGVNTEASF. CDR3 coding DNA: TGTGCCAGCCTAAGGGGCGTGAACACTGAAGCTTCCTTT.

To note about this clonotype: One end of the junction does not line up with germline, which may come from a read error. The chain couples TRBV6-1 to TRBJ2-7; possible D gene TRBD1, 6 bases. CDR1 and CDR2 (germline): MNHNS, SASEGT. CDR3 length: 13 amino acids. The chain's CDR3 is CANSEEGDYEQYF. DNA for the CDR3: TGTGCCAACAGTGAAGAGGGGGACTACGAGCAGTACTTC.

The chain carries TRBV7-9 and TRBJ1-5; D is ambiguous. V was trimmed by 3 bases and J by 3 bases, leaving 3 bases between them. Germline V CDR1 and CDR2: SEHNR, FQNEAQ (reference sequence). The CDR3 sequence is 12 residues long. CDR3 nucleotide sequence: TGTGCCAGCAGCTTGATCAATCAGCCCCAGCATTTT. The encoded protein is CASSLINQPQHF.

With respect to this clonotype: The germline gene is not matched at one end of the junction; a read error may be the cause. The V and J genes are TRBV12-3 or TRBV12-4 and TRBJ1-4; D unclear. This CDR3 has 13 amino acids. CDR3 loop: CASTFLADEKLYF. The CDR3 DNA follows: TGTGCTAGCACCTTTCTGGCGGACGAAAAACTGTATTTT.

The CDR3, as DNA: TGTGCCAGCAGTTTTGGGATTAGTGGGAGGGCCGCTTCCCTAAGATCCTACGAGCAGTACTTC. Amino acids: CASSFGISGRAASLRSYEQYF. The J gene is TRBJ2-7, the V gene TRBV12-3 or TRBV12-4; 7 bases are a match to TRBD2. The length of the CDR3 is 21 residues. Unmatched junction bases numbered 24, after V lost 3 bases and J lost 1 base.

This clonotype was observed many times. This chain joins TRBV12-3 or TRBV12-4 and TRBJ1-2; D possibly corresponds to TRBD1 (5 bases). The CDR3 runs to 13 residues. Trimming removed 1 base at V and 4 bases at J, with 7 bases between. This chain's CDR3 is CASSLGDSYGYTF. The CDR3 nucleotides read TGTGCCAGCAGTTTAGGCGACAGCTATGGCTACACCTTC.

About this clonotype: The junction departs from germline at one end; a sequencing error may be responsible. The CDR3 here is CARSEYELAGTDTQYF. The CDR3, as DNA: TGTGCCAGAAGTGAGTATGAACTCGCAGGCACAGATACGCAGTATTTT. The chain is built from TRBV6-1 and TRBJ2-3; D gene unclear. The CDR3 length is 16 residues. The V gene's germline CDR1 is MNHNS and CDR2 SASEGT.

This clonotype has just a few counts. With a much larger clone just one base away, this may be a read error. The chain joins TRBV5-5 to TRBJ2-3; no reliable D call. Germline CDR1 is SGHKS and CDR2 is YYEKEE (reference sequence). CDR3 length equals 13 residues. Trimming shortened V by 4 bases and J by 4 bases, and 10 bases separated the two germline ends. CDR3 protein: CASSHYSPDTQYF. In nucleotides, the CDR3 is TGTGCCAGCAGCCACTACAGTCCAGATACGCAGTATTTT.

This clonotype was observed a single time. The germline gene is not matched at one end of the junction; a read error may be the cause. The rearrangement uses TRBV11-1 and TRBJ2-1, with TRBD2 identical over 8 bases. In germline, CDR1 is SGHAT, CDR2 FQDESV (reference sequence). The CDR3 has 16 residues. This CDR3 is CTSSLALAGMYNEQLF. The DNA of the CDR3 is TGTACCAGCAGCTTAGCCCTAGCGGGCATGTACAATGAGCAGTTATTC.

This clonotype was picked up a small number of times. CDR3 DNA sequence: TGTACCAACAGATTCGCGACACCCACAGATACGCAGTATTTT. It translates to CTNRFATPTDTQYF. The genes are TRBV6-6 and TRBJ2-3, with D uncertain. The CDR3 covers 14 residues. Germline V CDR1 and CDR2: MNHNY, SVGAGI (reference sequence).

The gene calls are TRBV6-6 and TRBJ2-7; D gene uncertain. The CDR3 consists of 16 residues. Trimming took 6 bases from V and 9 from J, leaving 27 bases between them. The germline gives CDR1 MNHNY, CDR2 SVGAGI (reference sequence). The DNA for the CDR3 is TGTGCCAGCAGCTATCCGAGGAAAGCCCCTTCCTATGGGCAGTACTTC. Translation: CASSYPRKAPSYGQYF.

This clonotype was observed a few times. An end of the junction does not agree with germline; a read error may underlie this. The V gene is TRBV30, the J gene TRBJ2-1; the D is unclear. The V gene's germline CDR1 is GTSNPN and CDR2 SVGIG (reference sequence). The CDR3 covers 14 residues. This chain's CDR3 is CAWIRDLAYNEQFF. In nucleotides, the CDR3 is TGTGCATGGATACGTGACCTGGCCTACAATGAGCAGTTCTTC.

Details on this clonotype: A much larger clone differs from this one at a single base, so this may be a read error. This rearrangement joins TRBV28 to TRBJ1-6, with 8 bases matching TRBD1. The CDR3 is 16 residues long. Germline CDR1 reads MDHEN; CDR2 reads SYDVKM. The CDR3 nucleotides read TGTGCCACCAAACCTTCGGGGCAGGGGGCTTATTCACTCCTCCACTTT. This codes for CATKPSGQGAYSLLHF.

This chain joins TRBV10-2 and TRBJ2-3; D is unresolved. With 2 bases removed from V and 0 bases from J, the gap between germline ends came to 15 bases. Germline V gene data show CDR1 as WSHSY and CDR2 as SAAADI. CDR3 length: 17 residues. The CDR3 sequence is CASSEPRNHSSTDTQYF. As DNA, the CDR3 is TGCGCCAGCAGTGAGCCTCGAAACCATTCTAGCACAGATACGCAGTATTTT.